This T cell receptor (beta chain) was sequenced for a study of cytomegalovirus exposure and HLA in healthy donors. This CDR3 contains 17 residues. Trimming took 7 bases from V and 6 from J; bases not matched to a gene: 18. Germline V CDR1 and CDR2: MDHEN, SYDVKM. Amplification used 60 Vbeta primers and 13 Jbeta primers. Here immunoSEQ multiplex PCR was the method, and the copy in TCRdb shows in-frame clones only, minus some. The data contain 50,000 or so clones, approximately 80% of them singletons. The clonotype comes from a female donor in good health and CMV-seronegative. The material sequenced was PBMCs. The gene calls are TRBV28 and TRBJ1-2; 9 bases map to TRBD1. In DNA form, the CDR3 reads TGTGCCAGCACTCGCGGGACAGGGTGGTCTGTGATCCATGGCTACACCTTC. As protein: CASTRGTGWSVIHGYTF.